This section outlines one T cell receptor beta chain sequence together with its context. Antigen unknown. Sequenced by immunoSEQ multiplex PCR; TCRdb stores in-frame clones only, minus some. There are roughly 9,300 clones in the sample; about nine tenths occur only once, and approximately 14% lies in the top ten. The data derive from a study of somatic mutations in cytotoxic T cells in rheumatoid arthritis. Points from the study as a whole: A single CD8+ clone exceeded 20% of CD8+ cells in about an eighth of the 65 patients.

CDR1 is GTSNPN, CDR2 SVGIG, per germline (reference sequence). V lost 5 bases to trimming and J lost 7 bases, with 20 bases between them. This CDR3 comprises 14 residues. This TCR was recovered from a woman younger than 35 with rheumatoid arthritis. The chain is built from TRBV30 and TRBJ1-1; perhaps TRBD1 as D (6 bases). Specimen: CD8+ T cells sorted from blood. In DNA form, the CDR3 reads TGTGCCTGGGTCACCAACCGACAGGTGGGTGAAGCTTTCTTT. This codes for CAWVTNRQVGEAFF. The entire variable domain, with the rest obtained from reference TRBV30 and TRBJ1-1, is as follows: SQTIHQWPATLVQPVGSPLSLECTVEGTSNPNLYWYRQAAGRGLQLLFYSVGIGQISSEVPQNLSASRPQDRQFILSSKKLLLSDSGFYLCAWVTNRQVGEAFFGQGTRLTVV.